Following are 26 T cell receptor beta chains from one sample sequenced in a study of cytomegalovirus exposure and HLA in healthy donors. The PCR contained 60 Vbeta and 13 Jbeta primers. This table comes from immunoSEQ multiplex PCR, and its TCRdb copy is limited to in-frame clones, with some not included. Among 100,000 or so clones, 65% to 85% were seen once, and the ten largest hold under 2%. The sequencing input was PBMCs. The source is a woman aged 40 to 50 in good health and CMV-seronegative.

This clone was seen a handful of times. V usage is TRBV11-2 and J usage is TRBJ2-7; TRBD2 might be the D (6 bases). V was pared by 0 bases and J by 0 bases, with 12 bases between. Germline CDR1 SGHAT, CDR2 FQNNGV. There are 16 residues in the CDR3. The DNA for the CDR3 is TGTGCCAGCAGCTTAGAGGGACTTTTACCCTCCTACGAGCAGTACTTC. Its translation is CASSLEGLLPSYEQYF.

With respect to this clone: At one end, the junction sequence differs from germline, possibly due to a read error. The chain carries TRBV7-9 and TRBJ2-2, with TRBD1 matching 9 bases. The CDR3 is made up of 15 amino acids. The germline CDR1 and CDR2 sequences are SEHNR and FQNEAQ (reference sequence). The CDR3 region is CSSSVTGTGPGELFF. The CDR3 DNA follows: TGTTCCAGCAGCGTCACCGGGACAGGGCCCGGGGAGCTGTTTTTT.

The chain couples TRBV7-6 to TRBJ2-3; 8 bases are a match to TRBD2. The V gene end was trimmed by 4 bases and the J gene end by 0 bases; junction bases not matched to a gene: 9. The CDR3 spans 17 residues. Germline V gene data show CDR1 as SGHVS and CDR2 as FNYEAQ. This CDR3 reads CASSSTLAGPSTDTQYF. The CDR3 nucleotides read TGTGCCAGCAGCTCGACCTTAGCGGGGCCTAGCACAGATACGCAGTATTTT.

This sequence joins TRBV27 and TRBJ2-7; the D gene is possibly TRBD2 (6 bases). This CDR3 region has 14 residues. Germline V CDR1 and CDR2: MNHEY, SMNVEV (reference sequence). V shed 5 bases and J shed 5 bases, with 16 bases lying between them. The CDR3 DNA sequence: TGTGCCAGCAGTCCCACCCGGACTAAGAACGAGCAGTACTTC. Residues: CASSPTRTKNEQYF.

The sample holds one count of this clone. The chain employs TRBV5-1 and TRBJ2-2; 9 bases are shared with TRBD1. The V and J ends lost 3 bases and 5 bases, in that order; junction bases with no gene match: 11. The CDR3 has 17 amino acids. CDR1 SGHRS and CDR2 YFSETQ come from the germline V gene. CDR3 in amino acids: CASSSPGGQGITGELFF. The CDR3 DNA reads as TGCGCCAGCAGCTCCCCCGGGGGACAGGGTATAACCGGGGAGCTGTTTTTT.

CDR3 protein: CAISPIQGNYGYTF. CDR3 in DNA: TGTGCCATCAGCCCGATTCAGGGGAACTATGGCTACACCTTC. This chain uses TRBV10-3 with TRBJ1-2; D is possibly TRBD1 (6 bases). The CDR3 is 14 amino acids. Germline loops: CDR1 ENHRY, CDR2 SYGVKD. V was trimmed by 6 bases and J by 2 bases, leaving 13 bases between them.

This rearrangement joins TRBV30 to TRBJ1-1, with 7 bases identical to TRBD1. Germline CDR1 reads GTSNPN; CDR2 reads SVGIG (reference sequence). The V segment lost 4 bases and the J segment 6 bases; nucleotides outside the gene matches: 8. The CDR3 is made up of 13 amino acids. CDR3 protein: CAWIGRGAAEAFF. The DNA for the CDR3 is TGTGCCTGGATAGGCAGGGGGGCGGCTGAAGCTTTCTTT.

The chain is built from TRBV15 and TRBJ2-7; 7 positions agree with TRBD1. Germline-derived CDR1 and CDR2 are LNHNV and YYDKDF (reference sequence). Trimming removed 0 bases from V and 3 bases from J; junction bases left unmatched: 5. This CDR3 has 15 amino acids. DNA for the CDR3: TGTGCCACCAGCAGAGAGGGGACAGAAATCTACGAGCAGTACTTC. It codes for CATSREGTEIYEQYF.

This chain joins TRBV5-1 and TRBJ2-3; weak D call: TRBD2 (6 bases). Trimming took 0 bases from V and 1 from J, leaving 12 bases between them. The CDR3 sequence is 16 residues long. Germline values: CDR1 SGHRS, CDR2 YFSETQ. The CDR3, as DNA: TGCGCCAGCAGCTTGGGGGGGACGGGAGGCACAGATACGCAGTATTTT. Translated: CASSLGGTGGTDTQYF.

The CDR3 DNA is TGCAGCGTTGCATTCGGGTCGGAGGTTAAGGGCTACACCTTC. Its translation is CSVAFGSEVKGYTF. The chain couples TRBV29-1 to TRBJ1-2; D remains ambiguous. Trimming stripped 4 bases from V and 8 bases from J, with 20 bases between. Germline V gene sequence: CDR1 SQVTM, CDR2 ANQGSEA. This CDR3 has 14 residues.

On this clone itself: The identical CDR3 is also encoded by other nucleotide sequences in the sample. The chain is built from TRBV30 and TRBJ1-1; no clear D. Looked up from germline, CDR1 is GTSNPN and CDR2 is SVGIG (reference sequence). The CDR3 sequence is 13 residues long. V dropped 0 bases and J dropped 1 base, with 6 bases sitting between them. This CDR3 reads CAWSVAGNTEAFF. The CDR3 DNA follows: TGTGCCTGGAGTGTAGCGGGGAACACTGAAGCTTTCTTT.

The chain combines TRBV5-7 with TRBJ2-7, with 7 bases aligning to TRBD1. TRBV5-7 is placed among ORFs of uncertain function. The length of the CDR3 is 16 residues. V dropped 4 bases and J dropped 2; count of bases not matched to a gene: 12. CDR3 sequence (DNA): TGTGCCAGCAGCAACCTTAGGGGGCTCCTACCCTACGAGCAGTACTTC. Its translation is CASSNLRGLLPYEQYF.

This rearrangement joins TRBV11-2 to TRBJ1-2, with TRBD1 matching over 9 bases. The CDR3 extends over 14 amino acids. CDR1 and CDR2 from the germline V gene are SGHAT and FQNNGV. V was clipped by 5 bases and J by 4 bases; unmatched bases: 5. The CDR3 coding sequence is TGTGCCAGCAGCCCGGGACAGGGCCCCTATGGCTACACCTTC. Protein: CASSPGQGPYGYTF. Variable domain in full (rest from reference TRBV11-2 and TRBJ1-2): EAGVAQSPRYKIIEKRQSVAFWCNPISGHATLYWYQQILGQGPKLLIQFQNNGVVDDSQLPKDRFSAERLKGVDSTLKIQPAKLEDSAVYLCASSPGQGPYGYTFGSGTRLTVV.

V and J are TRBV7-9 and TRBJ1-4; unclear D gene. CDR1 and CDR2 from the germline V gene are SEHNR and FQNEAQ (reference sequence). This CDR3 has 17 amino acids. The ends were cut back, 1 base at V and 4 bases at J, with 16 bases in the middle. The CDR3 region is CASSLVAVRAINEKLFF. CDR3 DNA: TGTGCCAGCAGCTTAGTGGCGGTTAGAGCTATTAATGAAAAACTGTTTTTT.

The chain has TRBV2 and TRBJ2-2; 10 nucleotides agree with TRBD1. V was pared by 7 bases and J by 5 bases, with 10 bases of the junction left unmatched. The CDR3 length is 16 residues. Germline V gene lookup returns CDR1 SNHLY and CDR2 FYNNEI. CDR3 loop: CASTRTGGGSTGELFF. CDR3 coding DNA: TGTGCCAGCACCCGGACAGGGGGGGGGTCTACCGGGGAGCTGTTTTTT.

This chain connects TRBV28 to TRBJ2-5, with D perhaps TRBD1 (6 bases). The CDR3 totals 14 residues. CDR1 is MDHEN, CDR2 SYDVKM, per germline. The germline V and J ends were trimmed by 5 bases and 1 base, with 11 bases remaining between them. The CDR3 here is CASSETGRQETQYF. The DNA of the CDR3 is TGTGCCAGCAGTGAGACAGGCCGCCAAGAGACCCAGTACTTC. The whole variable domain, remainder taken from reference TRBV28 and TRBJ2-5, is DVKVTQSSRYLVKRTGEKVFLECVQDMDHENMFWYRQDPGLGLRLIYFSYDVKMKEKGDIPEGYSVSREKKERFSLILESASTNQTSMYLCASSETGRQETQYFGPGTRLLVL.

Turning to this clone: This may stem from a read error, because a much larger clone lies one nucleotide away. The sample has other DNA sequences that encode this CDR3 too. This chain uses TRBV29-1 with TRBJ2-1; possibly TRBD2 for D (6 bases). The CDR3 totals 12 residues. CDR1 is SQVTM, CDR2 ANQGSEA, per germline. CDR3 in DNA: TGTAGCGGTTGGGCCCCCTACAATGAGCAGTTCTTC. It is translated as CSGWAPYNEQFF.

The CDR3 is CAITGPEVNEQFF. The CDR3 DNA reads TGTGCCATCACTGGTCCAGAGGTCAATGAGCAGTTCTTC. The V gene is TRBV10-3, the J gene TRBJ2-1; D remains unclear. The CDR3 totals 13 residues. CDR1 ENHRY and CDR2 SYGVKD come from the germline V gene. Trimming cost V 7 bases and J 6 bases, with 13 bases left between them.

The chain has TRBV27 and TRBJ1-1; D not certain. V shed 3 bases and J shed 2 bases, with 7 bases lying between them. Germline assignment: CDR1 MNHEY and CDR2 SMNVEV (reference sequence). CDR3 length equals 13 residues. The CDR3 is CASSFFSNTEAFF. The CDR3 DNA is TGTGCCAGCAGTTTCTTCTCTAACACTGAAGCTTTCTTT.

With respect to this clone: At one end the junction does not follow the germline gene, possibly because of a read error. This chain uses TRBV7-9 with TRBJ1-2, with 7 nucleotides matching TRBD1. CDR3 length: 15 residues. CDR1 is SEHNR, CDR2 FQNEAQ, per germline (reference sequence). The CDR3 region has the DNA TGTTCCAGCAGCTCTTCAGGGGGTTCTACCTATGGCTACACCTTC. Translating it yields CSSSSSGGSTYGYTF. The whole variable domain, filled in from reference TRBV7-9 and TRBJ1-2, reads DTGVSQNPRHKITKRGQNVTFRCDPISEHNRLYWYRQTLGQGPEFLTYFQNEAQLEKSRLLSDRFSAERPKGSFSTLEIQRTEQGDSAMYLCSSSSSGGSTYGYTFGSGTRLTVV.

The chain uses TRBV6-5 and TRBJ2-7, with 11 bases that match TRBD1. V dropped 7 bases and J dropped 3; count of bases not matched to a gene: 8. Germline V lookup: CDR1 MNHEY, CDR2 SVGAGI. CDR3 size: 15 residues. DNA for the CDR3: TGTGCCAGCACCAAACCCGGGACAGGGGGCTACGAGCAGTACTTC. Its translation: CASTKPGTGGYEQYF.

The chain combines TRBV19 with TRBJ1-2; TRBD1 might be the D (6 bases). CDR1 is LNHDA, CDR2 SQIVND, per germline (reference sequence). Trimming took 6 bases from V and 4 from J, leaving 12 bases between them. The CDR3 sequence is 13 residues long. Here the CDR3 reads CASSQGLVYGYTF. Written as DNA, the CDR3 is TGTGCCAGTAGCCAGGGGCTCGTCTATGGCTACACCTTC. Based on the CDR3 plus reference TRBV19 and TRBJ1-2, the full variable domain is DGGITQSPKYLFRKEGQNVTLSCEQNLNHDAMYWYRQDPGQGLRLIYYSQIVNDFQKGDIAEGYSVSREKKESFPLTVTSAQKNPTAFYLCASSQGLVYGYTFGSGTRLTVV.

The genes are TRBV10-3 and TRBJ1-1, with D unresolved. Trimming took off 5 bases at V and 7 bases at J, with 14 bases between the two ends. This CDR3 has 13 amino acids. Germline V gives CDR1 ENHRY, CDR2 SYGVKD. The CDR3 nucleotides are TGTGCCATCAGTACTATCGGACGGGATGAAGCTTTCTTT. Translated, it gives CAISTIGRDEAFF.

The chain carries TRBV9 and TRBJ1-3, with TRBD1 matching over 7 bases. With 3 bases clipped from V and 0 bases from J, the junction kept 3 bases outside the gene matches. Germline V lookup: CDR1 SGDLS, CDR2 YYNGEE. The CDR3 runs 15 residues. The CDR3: CASSAGTVSGNTIYF. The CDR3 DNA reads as TGTGCCAGCAGCGCAGGGACAGTCTCTGGAAACACCATATATTTT.

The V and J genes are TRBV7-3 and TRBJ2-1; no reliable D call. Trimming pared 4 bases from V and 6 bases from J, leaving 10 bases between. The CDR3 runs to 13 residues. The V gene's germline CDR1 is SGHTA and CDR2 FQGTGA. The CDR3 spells CASSSPLVNEQFF. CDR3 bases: TGTGCCAGCAGCTCCCCCCTAGTCAATGAGCAGTTCTTC.

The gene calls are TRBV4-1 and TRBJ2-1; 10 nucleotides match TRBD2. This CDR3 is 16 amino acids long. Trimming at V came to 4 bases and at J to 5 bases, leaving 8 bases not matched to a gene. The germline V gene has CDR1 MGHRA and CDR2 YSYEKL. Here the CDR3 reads CASSPSPGLANNEQFF. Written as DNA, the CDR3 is TGCGCCAGCAGCCCGAGCCCGGGACTAGCGAACAATGAGCAGTTCTTC.